These 2 T cell receptor beta chains were sequenced from one sample in a study of blood T cell repertoires in COVID-19. Clones were read by immunoSEQ multiplex PCR, and TCRdb kept only the in-frame ones, dropping some. The data contain about 70,000 clones, 89% of them singletons. Sequenced sample: peripheral blood. These receptors were collected from a man aged 55 to 70 with acute or convalescent COVID-19.

The chain has TRBV27 and TRBJ1-1; possibly TRBD1 for D (5 bases). The CDR3 covers 13 residues. V lost 7 bases and J 1 base, leaving 10 bases between the germline ends. In germline, CDR1 is MNHEY, CDR2 SMNVEV (reference sequence). Here the CDR3 DNA reads TGTGCCAGCAAACAAGACAGGAACACTGAAGCTTTCTTT. This gives the protein CASKQDRNTEAFF.

This clone has a single count. The chain joins TRBV2 to TRBJ2-2; tentative D call: TRBD1 (6 bases). The germline CDR1 and CDR2 sequences are SNHLY and FYNNEI. The CDR3 loop spans 14 amino acids. V gave up 5 bases and J gave up 2 bases, with 9 bases separating them. The CDR3 loop reads CASSSTGNTGELFF. The DNA for the CDR3 is TGTGCCAGCAGTTCGACAGGAAACACCGGGGAGCTGTTTTTT.